Each of the 20 T cell receptor beta chains below was sequenced from the same sample in a study of blood T cell repertoires in COVID-19. Clones were sequenced by immunoSEQ multiplex PCR, and TCRdb holds only the in-frame ones, with some missing. Altogether about 71,000 clones are present, approximately 92% being singletons, with the ten largest covering 2.7%. Sequencing used peripheral blood. These receptors came from a man in his fifties or sixties with acute or convalescent COVID-19.

The V call is TRBV9, the J call TRBJ2-7; 8 bases match TRBD1. The CDR3 contains 15 residues. The V gene's germline CDR1 is SGDLS and CDR2 YYNGEE. The junction had 5 bases not matched to a gene; V was cut back by 2 bases and J by 1 base. For the CDR3, the DNA is TGTGCCAGCAGCGTCGGACAGGGTACGTCCTACGAGCAGTACTTC. Translation gives CASSVGQGTSYEQYF.

The chain joins TRBV10-1 to TRBJ2-1; 9 bases match TRBD1. V trimming: 5 bases; J trimming: 0 bases; junction bases outside the gene matches: 8. Germline CDR1 WNHNN, CDR2 SYGVQD (reference sequence). CDR3 size: 17 residues. DNA for the CDR3: TGCGCCAGCAGTTCCGAGGCGGGACAGGGCTCCTACAATGAGCAGTTCTTC. Its protein is CASSSEAGQGSYNEQFF.

The genes are TRBV30 and TRBJ1-5, with D possibly matching TRBD1 (6 bases). Trimming removed 4 bases from V and 0 bases from J, with 13 bases in between. The CDR3 sequence is 15 residues long. CDR1 and CDR2 (germline): GTSNPN, SVGIG (reference sequence). In DNA, the CDR3 is TGTGCCTGGACCGGAGGACAGAGTAGCAATCAGCCCCAGCATTTT. Amino acids: CAWTGGQSSNQPQHF.

CDR3 region: CASSMTGGGKETQYF. The CDR3 nucleotides read TGTGCCAGCTCAATGACAGGGGGCGGAAAAGAGACCCAGTACTTC. This chain joins TRBV28 and TRBJ2-5; 10 bases line up with TRBD1. There are 15 residues in the CDR3. With 8 bases clipped from V and 3 bases from J, the junction kept 9 bases outside the gene matches. CDR1 and CDR2 (germline): MDHEN, SYDVKM.

The J gene is TRBJ2-7, the V gene TRBV23-1, with D maybe TRBD1 (6 bases). TRBV23-1 has ORF status, its function being uncertain. The CDR3 is 17 residues long. Trimming stripped 2 bases from V and 0 bases from J, with 17 bases between. The CDR3 DNA sequence: TGCGCCAGCAGTCAAACCCAGACAGGCCCGAGCTCCTACGAGCAGTACGTC. This sequence encodes CASSQTQTGPSSYEQYV.

V usage is TRBV14 and J usage is TRBJ2-5; D not resolved. The CDR3 sequence is 14 residues long. CDR1 SGHDN and CDR2 FVKESK come from the germline V gene. V dropped 0 bases and J dropped 3 bases, with 8 bases sitting between them. The CDR3, as DNA: TGTGCCAGCAGCCAAGAGAACTTTAAAGAGACCCAGTACTTC. Amino acid sequence: CASSQENFKETQYF.

The chain couples TRBV9 to TRBJ1-4; D unclear. This CDR3 is 18 amino acids long. CDR1 is SGDLS, CDR2 YYNGEE, per germline. The V end was cut by 0 bases, the J end by 2 bases, with 17 bases between. The CDR3 DNA sequence: TGTGCCAGCAGCGTAGCCACCGGACTCCTTGGTACTAATGAAAAACTGTTTTTT. Its protein product is CASSVATGLLGTNEKLFF.

V gene TRBV28 combines with J gene TRBJ1-2; D unclear. Germline CDR1 reads MDHEN; CDR2 reads SYDVKM. Trimming removed 6 bases at V and 0 bases at J, with 17 bases between. CDR3 length: 16 amino acids. The CDR3 DNA reads TGTGCCAGCAGCTTTCAGGCGCGGGTAGCTAACTATGGCTACACCTTC. Protein: CASSFQARVANYGYTF.

The rearrangement joins TRBV7-2 to TRBJ1-4; TRBD1 might be the D (5 bases). This CDR3 has 15 amino acids. Trimming took 2 bases from V and 7 from J, leaving 14 bases between them. CDR1 is SGHTA and CDR2 is FQGNSA in the germline V gene. Here the CDR3 DNA reads TGTGCCAGCAGCTTAAAACTGGACAATCTTGAAAAACTGTTTTTT. As protein: CASSLKLDNLEKLFF.

The chain combines TRBV10-3 with TRBJ2-1; maybe TRBD2 (5 bases). Germline loops: CDR1 ENHRY, CDR2 SYGVKD. V lost 11 bases and J lost 7, with 15 bases in between. The CDR3 loop spans 12 amino acids. The CDR3 spells CASGGEGNEQFF. DNA of the CDR3: TGTGCCTCCGGTGGAGAGGGAAATGAGCAGTTCTTC.

The chain combines TRBV6-5 with TRBJ2-7; D gene uncertain. The CDR3 is 12 residues long. V was shortened by 6 bases and J by 4 bases, with 10 bases between the two germline ends. Germline V gene lookup returns CDR1 MNHEY and CDR2 SVGAGI. CDR3 protein: CASSPRSYEQYF. The CDR3 region has the DNA TGTGCCAGCAGCCCGCGGAGTTACGAGCAGTACTTC.

V gene TRBV18 combines with J gene TRBJ2-1, with 7 nucleotides matching TRBD2. V shed 4 bases and J 9 bases; nucleotides not matched to a gene: 12. The CDR3 spans 15 residues. Germline CDR1 reads KGHSH; CDR2 reads LQKENI. CDR3 DNA sequence: TGTGCCAGCTCACTATTAGGGGACTATAAAAGTGAGCAGTTCTTC. This sequence encodes CASSLLGDYKSEQFF.

This clone was counted once. The V call is TRBV7-9, the J call TRBJ2-3; D is unresolved. Germline V lookup: CDR1 SEHNR, CDR2 FQNEAQ (reference sequence). V lost 8 bases and J 4 bases, leaving 7 bases between the germline ends. The CDR3 length is 11 residues. The CDR3 spells CASSPADTQYF. The DNA of the CDR3 is TGTGCCAGCTCCCCGGCAGATACGCAGTATTTT.

The chain couples TRBV2 to TRBJ2-7; 11 bases are shared with TRBD2. In germline, CDR1 is SNHLY, CDR2 FYNNEI. V gave up 1 base and J gave up 2 bases; unmatched junction bases: 7. This CDR3 contains 17 residues. The CDR3 is CASSEGLAGGVAYEQYV. CDR3 in DNA: TGTGCCAGCAGTGAAGGCCTAGCGGGAGGAGTGGCCTACGAGCAGTACGTC.

The chain employs TRBV19 and TRBJ2-1; TRBD2 agrees at 14 bases. This CDR3 region has 15 residues. The germline V gene has CDR1 LNHDA and CDR2 SQIVND (reference sequence). V lost 5 bases to trimming and J lost 9 bases; unmatched junction nucleotides: 6. CDR3 in amino acids: CASSGLAGGGGEQFF. The DNA of the CDR3 is TGTGCCAGTAGTGGACTAGCGGGAGGCGGGGGTGAGCAGTTCTTC.

The sample holds one count of this clone. The V gene is TRBV9, the J gene TRBJ1-3, with D possibly matching TRBD1 (5 bases). V lost 0 bases to trimming and J lost 2 bases, with 9 bases between them. Germline CDR1 reads SGDLS; CDR2 reads YYNGEE. The CDR3 is made up of 15 amino acids. CDR3 loop: CASSVAQGPGNTIYF. CDR3 nucleotide sequence: TGTGCCAGCAGCGTAGCGCAGGGCCCTGGAAACACCATATATTTT.

The chain is built from TRBV5-4 and TRBJ2-3; 11 bases fit TRBD2. CDR1 is SGHNT and CDR2 is YYREEE in the germline V gene (reference sequence). V lost 3 bases to trimming and J lost 4 bases; unmatched junction nucleotides: 4. CDR3 length: 15 residues. CDR3 in amino acids: CASSWTTSGADTQYF. As DNA, the CDR3 is TGTGCCAGCAGCTGGACGACTAGCGGGGCAGATACGCAGTATTTT.

The chain carries TRBV2 and TRBJ2-5; 9 nucleotides match TRBD2. The junction had 8 bases not matched to a gene; V was cut back by 8 bases and J by 4 bases. Germline-derived CDR1 and CDR2 are SNHLY and FYNNEI. The CDR3 has 14 residues. The CDR3 protein is CASGSGSGAETQYF. For the CDR3, the DNA is TGTGCCAGCGGTAGCGGGAGTGGGGCAGAGACCCAGTACTTC.

The rearrangement links TRBV24-1 to TRBJ2-5, with D maybe TRBD1 (6 bases). The germline V and J ends were trimmed by 5 bases and 0 bases, with 12 bases remaining between them. Germline V gene sequence: CDR1 KGHDR, CDR2 SFDVKD. The CDR3 loop spans 15 amino acids. The chain's CDR3 is CATSGKQGNQETQYF. CDR3 nucleotide sequence: TGTGCCACCAGTGGGAAACAGGGAAACCAAGAGACCCAGTACTTC.

V usage is TRBV20-1 and J usage is TRBJ2-3, with TRBD2 matching 11 bases. Germline V gene lookup returns CDR1 DFQATT and CDR2 SNEGSKA (reference sequence). This CDR3 has 16 amino acids. The trim removed 3 bases at V and 2 bases at J, leaving 7 bases unmatched. Written as DNA, the CDR3 is TGCAGTGCTAGTAGACTAGCGGGACCCAACACAGATACGCAGTATTTT. This sequence encodes CSASRLAGPNTDTQYF.